One and the same sample provided the 18 T cell receptor beta chains below, sequenced in a study of glioma-infiltrating T cells. TCR alpha and beta CDR3 regions were amplified from RNA using iRepertoire nested multiplex PCR. Via MiXCR, TCRdb re-called the multiplex PCR reads, giving one row per CDR3 protein. The sample consists of more than 300,000 distinct CDR3 sequences, 41% of them appearing once. Sequencing input: glioma tissue, nonneoplastic brain tissue, or PBMCs (not recorded which). The receptor source for this set is a human donor with low-grade glioma or glioblastoma, undergoing nonglioma brain surgery, or in good health (not recorded which).

This clonotype has more than one count but fewer than ten. The V gene is TRBV19, the J gene TRBJ2-1; no firm D call. The length of the CDR3 is 14 residues. Trimming cost V 6 bases and J 2 bases, with 11 bases left between them. Germline V CDR1 and CDR2: LNHDA, SQIVND (reference sequence). The CDR3 sequence is CASRSDPTYNEQFF. CDR3 nucleotide sequence: TGTGCCAGTAGAAGCGACCCGACCTACAATGAGCAGTTCTTC.

The chain employs TRBV5-1 and TRBJ2-3; 10 bases map to TRBD1. The CDR3 is made up of 17 amino acids. J gave up 1 base and V 0 bases, and 5 bases lay outside the gene matches. Germline V gives CDR1 SGHRS, CDR2 YFSETQ. CDR3 loop: CASSLDATGGGTDTQYF. In nucleotides, the CDR3 is TGCGCCAGCAGCTTGGATGCGACAGGGGGCGGCACAGATACGCAGTATTTT.

This clonotype has just a few counts. The genes are TRBV20-1 and TRBJ2-1; D uncertain. Germline V gene lookup returns CDR1 DFQATT and CDR2 SNEGSKA (reference sequence). V lost 2 bases and J lost 2, with 4 bases in between. This CDR3 has 12 residues. In DNA form, the CDR3 reads TGCAGTGCTAGACCCCCCTACAATGAGCAGTTCTTC. Its translation is CSARPPYNEQFF.

Comment on this clonotype: At one end, the junction sequence differs from germline, possibly due to a read error. V and J are TRBV4-2 and TRBJ2-2; D is tentatively TRBD1 or TRBD2 (5 bases each). The CDR3 covers 14 residues. The germline V gene encodes CDR1 LGHNA and CDR2 YNFKEQ. The CDR3 loop is CASAPAGNTGELSF. The CDR3 DNA reads as TGTGCCAGCGCCCCCGCAGGGAACACCGGGGAGCTGTCTTTT.

This clonotype appeared once. Possible read error: a much larger clone is one base away. The chain carries TRBV6-6 and TRBJ2-3; TRBD2 aligns across 7 bases. The CDR3 loop spans 13 amino acids. The V gene end was trimmed by 6 bases and the J gene end by 14 bases; junction bases not matched to a gene: 14. Germline CDR1 and CDR2: MNHNY and SVGAGI (reference sequence). CDR3 region: CASRPPASGELYF. The DNA for the CDR3 is TGTGCCAGCAGACCCCCAGCGAGCGGGGAGCTGTATTTT.

This clonotype was seen a handful of times. The chain recombines TRBV27 with TRBJ2-7, with D perhaps TRBD1 (5 bases). The germline gives CDR1 MNHEY, CDR2 SMNVEV (reference sequence). The CDR3 consists of 15 residues. Trimming shortened V by 4 bases and J by 7 bases, and 20 bases separated the two germline ends. The CDR3 here is CASSSLTGPPREQYF. The CDR3 DNA sequence: TGTGCCAGCAGTTCCCTTACAGGTCCCCCCAGGGAGCAGTACTTC.

A word on this clonotype: No conserved phenylalanine or tryptophan is present at the end of the CDR3, so a read error is the likely explanation. The limits of the CDR3 on the DNA are not certain, so only TCRdb's listed CDR3 is given. The chain couples TRBV15 to TRBJ1-2. Germline V CDR1 and CDR2: LNHNV, YYDKDF (reference sequence). The CDR3 totals 14 residues, both ends included. The CDR3 sequence is CATSRDGEGYGYAS.

As concerns this clonotype: This may arise from a read error, as a much more abundant clone is one base away. This chain uses TRBV6-5 with TRBJ1-2; D gene unclear. The CDR3 runs to 13 residues. Germline CDR1 is MNHEY and CDR2 is SVGAGI. The CDR3 here is CASSYSGNYGYSF. In DNA, the CDR3 is TGTGCCAGCAGTTACTCAGGGAACTATGGCTACAGCTTC.

This clonotype was recorded many times. The rearrangement links TRBV15 to TRBJ2-3, with 8 bases fitting TRBD2. Losses at the gene ends were 7 bases for V and 0 bases for J; bases not matched to a gene: 9. The CDR3 totals 16 residues. The V gene's germline CDR1 is LNHNV and CDR2 YYDKDF (reference sequence). CDR3 sequence reads: CATNLQLAASTDTQYF. The CDR3, as DNA: TGTGCCACCAACCTCCAACTAGCGGCTAGCACAGATACGCAGTATTTT.

V and J are TRBV18 and TRBJ2-1; D is unclear. Trimming took 4 bases from V and 10 from J, leaving 14 bases between them. The length of the CDR3 is 13 residues. Looked up from germline, CDR1 is KGHSH and CDR2 is LQKENI. The CDR3 coding sequence is TGTGCCAGCTCACGGGGTGATCGGGCGGAGCAGTTCTTC. Translating gives CASSRGDRAEQFF.

The V call is TRBV12-3 or TRBV12-4, the J call TRBJ1-2, with D possibly being TRBD1 (6 bases). Trimming left V 6 bases short and J 7 bases short, with 21 bases between. CDR3 length: 15 amino acids. The CDR3: CASRPEQGGGTGYTF. As DNA, the CDR3 is TGTGCCAGCAGACCAGAACAGGGAGGGGGAACTGGCTACACCTTC.

At least ten counts were recorded for this clonotype. The chain recombines TRBV28 with TRBJ1-5, with 8 nucleotides matching TRBD1. The CDR3 covers 15 residues. CDR1 is MDHEN and CDR2 is SYDVKM in the germline V gene. The junction had 4 bases not matched to a gene; V was cut back by 2 bases and J by 4 bases. The CDR3 sequence: CASSLRTGGNQPQHF. CDR3 coding DNA: TGTGCCAGCAGTTTACGAACAGGGGGGAATCAGCCCCAGCATTTT.

The chain recombines TRBV12-3 or TRBV12-4 with TRBJ2-7, with D perhaps assigned TRBD1 or TRBD2 (5 bases each). The V end was cut by 6 bases, the J end by 4 bases, with 13 bases between. The CDR3 has 13 amino acids. CDR3 amino acids: CASRGPDWYEQYF. DNA for the CDR3: TGTGCCAGCAGGGGACCAGACTGGTACGAGCAGTACTTC.

The chain has TRBV7-9 and TRBJ2-1; possible D gene TRBD1, 5 bases. Germline V CDR1 and CDR2: SEHNR, FQNEAQ (reference sequence). V was clipped by 6 bases and J by 6 bases, with 15 bases between them. The CDR3 length is 14 residues. CDR3 sequence: CASSFYGQSNEQFF. The CDR3 nucleotides read TGTGCCAGCAGTTTTTACGGACAATCCAATGAGCAGTTCTTC.

V is TRBV7-6 and J is TRBJ2-2; D is perhaps TRBD1 (6 bases). Germline V gene data show CDR1 as SGHVS and CDR2 as FNYEAQ. V was pared by 3 bases and J by 5 bases, with 10 bases between. This CDR3 is 14 amino acids long. This CDR3 is CASSFNQGTGELFF. The CDR3 bases are TGTGCCAGCAGCTTCAATCAGGGGACCGGGGAGCTGTTTTTT.

Many counts were recorded for this clonotype. The chain uses TRBV6-2 or TRBV6-3 and TRBJ2-3, with D uncertain. The CDR3 totals 16 residues. Germline V lookup: CDR1 MNHEY, CDR2 SVGEGT. V gave up 4 bases and J gave up 1 base, with 15 bases separating them. CDR3 DNA: TGTGCCAGCAGTTGGCCGCGGCAGGCCCGCACAGATACGCAGTATTTT. Its protein product is CASSWPRQARTDTQYF.

This clonotype showed up many times. This chain uses TRBV7-2 with TRBJ2-1; tentatively, D is TRBD1 or TRBD2 (5 bases each). The CDR3 is made up of 15 amino acids. Trimming removed 6 bases from V and 1 base from J, with 13 bases in between. Germline lookup yields CDR1 SGHTA and CDR2 FQGNSA. In DNA form, the CDR3 reads TGTGCCAGCAGTTTTGGGGGAAGTTCCTACAATGAGCAGTTCTTC. Its translation: CASSFGGSSYNEQFF.

The chain recombines TRBV7-9 with TRBJ2-2, with a tentative D call TRBD2 (6 bases). CDR3 length equals 17 residues. Between the trimmed V and J ends, which lost 5 bases and 1 base, there was a span of 17 bases. The germline V gene encodes CDR1 SEHNR and CDR2 FQNEAQ (reference sequence). The CDR3 region has the DNA TGTGCCAGCAGCCCATCGTTAGCGGAGCTGAACACCGGGGAGCTGTTTTTT. It translates to CASSPSLAELNTGELFF.